These T cell receptor beta chains were read from a single sample in a study of shared clonotypes between healthy human individuals. Profiling relied on immunoSEQ multiplex PCR, and the TCRdb table lists in-frame clones only, not all of them. The sample carries some 600,000 clones, approximately 96% recorded once. Material: naive CD8+ T cells sorted from blood. Every receptor here comes from a woman in her twenties or thirties in good health. Both conserved end residues are part of each CDR3.

v_call: TRBV4-1; cdr3_length: 15; cdr3_aa: CASSQGTSGKEELFF
v_call: TRBV28; cdr3_length: 15; cdr3_aa: CASSTRGGRTGELFF
v_call: TRBV28; cdr3_length: 15; cdr3_aa: CASSFLAGTAYEQYF
v_call: TRBV14; cdr3_length: 15; cdr3_aa: CASSQEAGGLTEAFF
v_call: TRBV19; cdr3_length: 15; cdr3_aa: CASSIPGTGDYEQYF
v_call: TRBV30; cdr3_length: 14; cdr3_aa: CACLPFGTKETQYF
v_call: TRBV27; cdr3_length: 13; cdr3_aa: CASSSRAQETQYF
v_call: TRBV2; cdr3_length: 11; cdr3_aa: CASSPPGTEFF
v_call: TRBV30; cdr3_length: 13; cdr3_aa: CAWSTGGLGGYTF
v_call: TRBV2; cdr3_length: 13; cdr3_aa: CASSDRVSYEQYF
v_call: TRBV7-9; cdr3_length: 14; cdr3_aa: CASSPEFQGNEQYF
v_call: TRBV19; cdr3_length: 15; cdr3_aa: CASSMMAGSYNEQFF
v_call: TRBV28; cdr3_length: 12; cdr3_aa: CASRPGNTEAFF
v_call: TRBV7-9; cdr3_length: 13; cdr3_aa: CASSSPNGGEAFF
v_call: TRBV19; cdr3_length: 14; cdr3_aa: CASRRDFSYNEQFF
v_call: TRBV5-4; cdr3_length: 11; cdr3_aa: CASSLLAEQFF
v_call: TRBV7-9; cdr3_length: 14; cdr3_aa: CASSLVQANTEAFF
v_call: TRBV10-1; cdr3_length: 21; cdr3_aa: CASSLYPGLAAPKANTGELFF
v_call: TRBV11-2; cdr3_length: 14; cdr3_aa: CASSFTSGNNEQFF
v_call: TRBV20-1; cdr3_length: 11; cdr3_aa: CSALYLYEQYF
v_call: TRBV6-1; cdr3_length: 16; cdr3_aa: CASSERSSGSYNEQFF
v_call: TRBV28; cdr3_length: 17; cdr3_aa: CASTGGQITSNTGELFF
v_call: TRBV10-1; cdr3_length: 15; cdr3_aa: CASEGEGENTGELFF
v_call: TRBV28; cdr3_length: 16; cdr3_aa: CASRPGLAGVTETQYF
v_call: TRBV27; cdr3_length: 15; cdr3_aa: CASSTGQGAYQPQHF
v_call: TRBV11-2; cdr3_length: 15; cdr3_aa: CASSLASSNSQPQHF
v_call: TRBV5-6; cdr3_length: 14; cdr3_aa: CASSLGGGRNEAFF
v_call: TRBV2; cdr3_length: 13; cdr3_aa: CASNPGGNQPQHF
v_call: TRBV11-3; cdr3_length: 15; cdr3_aa: CASSPGGGTLNEQFF
v_call: TRBV10-2; cdr3_length: 12; cdr3_aa: CASQQGSTEAFF
v_call: TRBV27; cdr3_length: 13; cdr3_aa: CASSFGTGMAQYF
v_call: TRBV29-1; cdr3_length: 12; cdr3_aa: CSVMRNYNEQFF
v_call: TRBV6-1; cdr3_length: 14; cdr3_aa: CATGDTANTGELFF
v_call: TRBV27; cdr3_length: 13; cdr3_aa: CASSLPGAYEQYF
v_call: TRBV5-1; cdr3_length: 13; cdr3_aa: CASSTDEGDEAFF
v_call: TRBV25-1; cdr3_length: 11; cdr3_aa: CASSAINEQYF
v_call: TRBV27; cdr3_length: 15; cdr3_aa: CASSPGTSGSHEQFF
v_call: TRBV7-2; cdr3_length: 16; cdr3_aa: CASSFARDHSTDTQYF
v_call: TRBV28; cdr3_length: 14; cdr3_aa: CASSFGSSSYGYTF
v_call: TRBV11-2; cdr3_length: 15; cdr3_aa: CASSLEGGTHYGYTF
v_call: TRBV2; cdr3_length: 16; cdr3_aa: CASSARDRGPAYEQYF
v_call: TRBV27; cdr3_length: 16; cdr3_aa: CASSTGQGSGANVLTF
v_call: TRBV2; cdr3_length: 15; cdr3_aa: CASSEAGLASGELFF
v_call: TRBV7-6; cdr3_length: 13; cdr3_aa: CASSLVHRNEQFF
v_call: TRBV7-9; cdr3_length: 12; cdr3_aa: CASSLLGTEAFF
v_call: TRBV11-2; cdr3_length: 16; cdr3_aa: CASSSPGDRGGTEAFF
v_call: TRBV25-1; cdr3_length: 13; cdr3_aa: CASSDLAAYEQYF
v_call: TRBV5-1; cdr3_length: 12; cdr3_aa: CASSQDRNEQFF
v_call: TRBV13; cdr3_length: 14; cdr3_aa: CASSPRRGADTQYF
v_call: TRBV7-9; cdr3_length: 15; cdr3_aa: CASSLDLLLGDTQYF
v_call: TRBV19; cdr3_length: 13; cdr3_aa: CASSIILTDTQYF